This T cell receptor (beta chain) originates from a study of T cells after yellow fever vaccination. General observations from the study: Reappearance after the booster was seen for most primary-vaccination clones, at more than 95% CD4 and roughly 90% CD8.

Conversion of TCR transcripts into cDNA relied on 5'RACE template switching, which added a universal primer site and UMIs. One entry per CDR3 protein results from TCRdb running MiXCR on the 5' RACE reads. Of 510,000 or so distinct CDR3 sequences in the sample, roughly a fifth were seen once. The germline V gene encodes CDR1 SGHTA and CDR2 FQGNSA. The CDR3 is 15 residues long. Trimming removed 5 bases at V and 6 bases at J, with 16 bases between. In regard to this clonotype: Its antigen remains unknown.

The V and J genes are TRBV7-2 and TRBJ2-2; weak D call: TRBD1 (6 bases). The sequencing here drew on PBMCs, taken 15 days after the yellow fever booster vaccination. The clonotype was recovered from a young man who received the YFV17D yellow fever vaccine. The DNA of the CDR3 is TGTGCCAGCAGCCAAAATGGGGGCAACGCCGGGGAGCTGTTTTTT. Its protein is CASSQNGGNAGELFF.